This T cell receptor beta chain originates from a study of shared clonotypes between healthy human individuals. The CDR3 is 13 amino acids. Trimming left V 2 bases short and J 4 bases short, with 10 bases between. CDR1 is SGHDT and CDR2 is YYEEEE in the germline V gene. Remarks on this clone: No antigen is known for it.

Sequenced by immunoSEQ multiplex PCR; TCRdb stores in-frame clones only, minus some. The table includes millions of clones, 93% detected once. Study-level results: The sole specimen, blood, was sampled, and tissue repertoires likely differ.

CD45RO-negative, CCR7-selected cells formed the naive CD8 fraction, which excluded terminally differentiated effector memory CD45RA+ cells. This receptor was obtained from a young man in good health. Some clones in this sample may be carry-over from other donors' samples. The V call is TRBV5-6, the J call TRBJ2-7, with unresolved D. The source material was naive CD8+ T cells from PBMCs. The CDR3 region is CASSFGAEYEQYF. CDR3 DNA: TGTGCCAGCAGCTTTGGTGCCGAGTACGAGCAGTACTTC.